The 25 T cell receptor beta chains given below trace back to one sample, sequenced in a study of cytomegalovirus exposure and HLA in healthy donors. Primers for the PCR totalled 60 Vbeta and 13 Jbeta. Generated by immunoSEQ multiplex PCR, the TCRdb table keeps only in-frame clones and is missing some. The table lists about 100,000 clones, approximately 80% of them singletons, with less than 0.95% in the top ten. The sample consisted of PBMCs. The receptor source for this set is a woman aged 60-75 years in good health and CMV-seronegative.

This sequence joins TRBV28 and TRBJ2-1; 12 bases agree with TRBD2. In germline, CDR1 is MDHEN, CDR2 SYDVKM. The CDR3 runs to 15 residues. V lost 6 bases and J lost 3; bases outside the gene matches: 3. The CDR3 reads CASSLLAGGYNEQFF. The CDR3 region has the DNA TGTGCCAGCAGCTTACTAGCGGGAGGCTACAATGAGCAGTTCTTC.

The V gene is TRBV19, the J gene TRBJ1-1; D might be TRBD1 (6 bases). Germline CDR1 LNHDA, CDR2 SQIVND (reference sequence). Trimming stripped 3 bases from V and 3 bases from J, with 8 bases between. The CDR3 runs to 13 residues. This chain's CDR3 is CASSITGYTEAFF. The CDR3, as DNA: TGTGCCAGTAGTATTACAGGGTACACTGAAGCTTTCTTT.

This chain joins TRBV29-1 and TRBJ1-2, with 7 bases aligning to TRBD1. The CDR3 contains 16 residues. V shed 0 bases and J 4 bases; nucleotides not matched to a gene: 11. Germline CDR1 and CDR2: SQVTM and ANQGSEA. CDR3 amino acids: CSVEDERGPISYGYTF. CDR3 sequence (DNA): TGCAGCGTTGAAGATGAAAGGGGGCCAATTAGCTATGGCTACACCTTC. Supplemented by reference TRBV29-1 and TRBJ1-2, the full variable domain reads SAVISQKPSRDICQRGTSLTIQCQVDSQVTMMFWYRQQPGQSLTLIATANQGSEATYESGFVIDKFPISRPNLTFSTLTVSNMSPEDSSIYLCSVEDERGPISYGYTFGSGTRLTVV.

Concerning this clone itself: Other nucleotide sequences in the sample specify the same CDR3. V is TRBV19 and J is TRBJ1-5; 8 bases map to TRBD1. J lost 2 bases, V lost 9 bases, and 6 bases had no gene match. The CDR3 has 14 residues. The germline V gene has CDR1 LNHDA and CDR2 SQIVND (reference sequence). The CDR3 here is CASSGTGGNQPQHF. As DNA, the CDR3 is TGTGCCAGCTCCGGGACAGGAGGCAATCAGCCCCAGCATTTT.

The V and J genes are TRBV2 and TRBJ2-2; possible D gene TRBD1, 5 bases. V lost 2 bases, J lost 3 bases, and 13 bases lay in between. Germline V lookup: CDR1 SNHLY, CDR2 FYNNEI. The CDR3 extends over 16 amino acids. This CDR3 is CASSEQGLGYTGELFF. CDR3 nucleotide sequence: TGTGCCAGCAGTGAACAGGGCCTCGGGTACACCGGGGAGCTGTTTTTT. The full variable domain, its missing parts supplied by reference TRBV2 and TRBJ2-2, is EPEVTQTPSHQVTQMGQEVILRCVPISNHLYFYWYRQILGQKVEFLVSFYNNEISEKSEIFDDQFSVERPDGSNFTLKIRSTKLEDSAMYFCASSEQGLGYTGELFFGEGSRLTVL.

The chain joins TRBV2 to TRBJ2-7; D may be TRBD2 (6 bases). This CDR3 is built from 12 residues. Germline CDR1 and CDR2: SNHLY and FYNNEI. V lost 9 bases, J lost 6 bases, and 15 bases lay in between. CDR3 nucleotide sequence: TGTGCCAGTACGGGAGTCCGGGGCGAGCAGTACTTC. This gives the protein CASTGVRGEQYF.

The sample holds a few counts of this clone. The genes are TRBV5-1 and TRBJ2-5; 8 positions agree with TRBD2. V shed 0 bases and J 5 bases; nucleotides not matched to a gene: 12. Germline V gene sequence: CDR1 SGHRS, CDR2 YFSETQ. The CDR3 is made up of 17 amino acids. The CDR3: CASSLVPVGAGEETQYF. The CDR3 nucleotides read TGCGCCAGCAGCTTGGTCCCGGTGGGAGCGGGAGAGGAGACCCAGTACTTC.

CDR3 sequence reads: CASSAGYWDRGGGYTF. The CDR3 nucleotides are TGTGCCAGCAGCGCAGGGTATTGGGACAGGGGGGGAGGCTACACCTTC. V gene TRBV9 combines with J gene TRBJ1-2; 11 bases are shared with TRBD1. CDR1 and CDR2 (germline): SGDLS, YYNGEE. With 3 bases clipped from V and 8 bases from J, the junction kept 12 bases outside the gene matches. The CDR3 length is 16 residues.

The chain uses TRBV5-6 and TRBJ2-1; 9 nucleotides align to TRBD1. Germline V gene data show CDR1 as SGHDT and CDR2 as YYEEEE. The CDR3 sequence is 13 residues long. V shed 8 bases and J 3 bases; nucleotides not matched to a gene: 3. The CDR3 reads CASLTGGYNEQFF. CDR3 in DNA: TGTGCCAGTTTGACAGGGGGCTACAATGAGCAGTTCTTC. Combining the CDR3 with reference TRBV5-6 and TRBJ2-1 gives the whole variable domain DAGVTQSPTHLIKTRGQQVTLRCSPKSGHDTVSWYQQALGQGPQFIFQYYEEEERQRGNFPDRFSGHQFPNYSSELNVNALLLGDSALYLCASLTGGYNEQFFGPGTRLTVL.

This clone appeared once. The gene calls are TRBV11-3 and TRBJ2-2, with TRBD1 matching 9 bases. The germline gives CDR1 SGHNT, CDR2 YENEEA. After removal of 5 bases from V and 2 bases from J, the junction contained 9 bases not matched to a gene. The CDR3 loop spans 17 amino acids. Written as DNA, the CDR3 is TGTGCCAGCAGCCCGTGGACAGGGGACTTAAACACCGGGGAGCTGTTTTTT. Translating gives CASSPWTGDLNTGELFF.

This chain links TRBV6-5 with TRBJ2-7; the D gene is possibly TRBD2 (6 bases). CDR1 and CDR2 from the germline V gene are MNHEY and SVGAGI. V lost 0 bases, J lost 5 bases, and 11 bases lay in between. This CDR3 has 14 residues. CDR3 DNA sequence: TGTGCCAGCAGTTACTCAGGGACTCCCCACGAGCAGTACTTC. This encodes CASSYSGTPHEQYF.

This chain connects TRBV9 to TRBJ1-2; unclear D gene. The V end lost 0 bases, the J end lost 4 bases, and 7 bases lay between the germline ends. This CDR3 spans 13 amino acids. CDR1 and CDR2 (germline): SGDLS, YYNGEE. CDR3 nucleotide sequence: TGTGCCAGCAGCGTAGGTCCCGTCTATGGCTACACCTTC. It codes for CASSVGPVYGYTF.

CDR3 coding DNA: TGTGCCAGCAGCTCGGGACAGCCCTTTTCACCCCTCCACTTT. This sequence encodes CASSSGQPFSPLHF. The genes are TRBV7-9 and TRBJ1-6; 7 bases align to TRBD1. Per germline, CDR1 SEHNR and CDR2 FQNEAQ (reference sequence). V was clipped by 4 bases and J by 9 bases; unmatched bases: 6. The length of the CDR3 is 14 residues.

This clone was detected only a few times. The chain uses TRBV29-1 and TRBJ2-5; TRBD2 agrees at 7 bases. The CDR3 is made up of 13 amino acids. The germline V gene encodes CDR1 SQVTM and CDR2 ANQGSEA. V lost 0 bases and J lost 9; bases outside the gene matches: 7. The CDR3 is CSVEEGGLGAQYF. The DNA of the CDR3 is TGCAGCGTTGAAGAGGGGGGGTTGGGGGCCCAGTACTTC. The whole variable domain, remainder taken from reference TRBV29-1 and TRBJ2-5, is SAVISQKPSRDICQRGTSLTIQCQVDSQVTMMFWYRQQPGQSLTLIATANQGSEATYESGFVIDKFPISRPNLTFSTLTVSNMSPEDSSIYLCSVEEGGLGAQYFGPGTRLLVL.

The genes are TRBV19 and TRBJ2-7; unclear D gene. The CDR3 runs 15 residues. From germline, CDR1 is LNHDA and CDR2 SQIVND (reference sequence). Trimming removed 7 bases at V and 1 base at J, with 17 bases between. The CDR3 protein is CASTPRLGPSYEQYF. The CDR3 DNA reads as TGTGCCAGTACCCCGAGGCTAGGCCCTTCCTACGAGCAGTACTTC.

The chain couples TRBV2 to TRBJ2-1; 8 bases line up with TRBD2. CDR1 SNHLY and CDR2 FYNNEI come from the germline V gene. The trim removed 6 bases at V and 5 bases at J, leaving 9 bases unmatched. CDR3 length equals 15 residues. CDR3 nucleotide sequence: TGTGCCAGCAGCGGGCTAGCGGGTATGAACAATGAGCAGTTCTTC. Translation: CASSGLAGMNNEQFF.

This chain links TRBV7-2 with TRBJ2-7; TRBD1 aligns across 9 bases. The J segment lost 6 bases and the V segment lost 3 bases, leaving 3 bases of the junction unmatched. Germline-derived CDR1 and CDR2 are SGHTA and FQGNSA. The CDR3 covers 13 residues. CDR3 in amino acids: CASSFRQGGEQYF. The CDR3, as DNA: TGTGCCAGCAGCTTCCGACAGGGGGGCGAGCAGTACTTC.

The CDR3 sequence is CATLSRPPGYEQYF. The CDR3 nucleotides read TGTGCCACCTTATCTAGGCCCCCTGGATACGAGCAGTACTTC. The chain joins TRBV28 to TRBJ2-7; no definite D call. This CDR3 comprises 14 residues. The germline V and J ends were trimmed by 10 bases and 4 bases, with 20 bases remaining between them. Germline CDR1 MDHEN, CDR2 SYDVKM.

The chain carries TRBV11-2 and TRBJ2-7, with TRBD1 matching over 7 bases. CDR1 is SGHAT, CDR2 FQNNGV, per germline. The CDR3 extends over 15 amino acids. V shed 5 bases, J shed 0 bases, and the junction held 7 bases outside the gene matches. CDR3 nucleotide sequence: TGTGCCAGCAGCCCCGGGACAGCTTACTCCTACGAGCAGTACTTC. This translates into CASSPGTAYSYEQYF.

This clone has just a few counts. V gene TRBV19 combines with J gene TRBJ1-1, with D perhaps matching TRBD1 (6 bases). CDR3 length: 14 amino acids. Germline V lookup: CDR1 LNHDA, CDR2 SQIVND (reference sequence). Trimming removed 8 bases at V and 1 base at J, with 14 bases between. The CDR3 protein is CASGWLGGNTEAFF. CDR3 in DNA: TGTGCCAGTGGCTGGTTAGGGGGGAACACTGAAGCTTTCTTT.

CDR3 protein: CASSTGVSYEQYF. CDR3 in DNA: TGTGCCAGCTCTACAGGGGTCTCCTACGAGCAGTACTTC. J is TRBJ2-7 and V is TRBV18; 7 bases map to TRBD1. CDR1 KGHSH and CDR2 LQKENI come from the germline V gene. This CDR3 spans 13 amino acids. Unmatched junction bases numbered 2, after V lost 6 bases and J lost 0 bases.

This chain links TRBV25-1 with TRBJ1-2; 11 nucleotides line up with TRBD1. The CDR3 runs to 16 residues. Trimming cost V 4 bases and J 4 bases; bases outside gene matches: 8. CDR1 is MGHDK and CDR2 is SYGVNS in the germline V gene. Written as DNA, the CDR3 is TGTGCCAGCAGTGCTTGGACAGGGGGCGGAATCTATGGCTACACCTTC. This codes for CASSAWTGGGIYGYTF.

V gene TRBV7-2 combines with J gene TRBJ1-1; D may be TRBD1 (5 bases). This CDR3 region has 14 residues. Per the germline V gene, CDR1 is SGHTA and CDR2 is FQGNSA. The V and J ends lost 6 bases and 3 bases respectively, with 14 bases between them. The CDR3 DNA is TGTGCCAGCAGTACCGGCCAGGGTTACACTGAAGCTTTCTTT. It specifies CASSTGQGYTEAFF.

The rearrangement links TRBV10-3 to TRBJ2-5; TRBD2 matches at 12 bases. The J call may be incorrect, as the DNA end agrees better with TRBJ2-7. CDR1 and CDR2 (germline): ENHRY, SYGVKD. The CDR3 loop spans 14 amino acids. The CDR3 DNA is TGTGCCATCAGCAGACTAGCGGGAGAAGACGAGCAGTACTTC. This gives the protein CAISRLAGEDEQYF.

The chain is built from TRBV28 and TRBJ2-4; D may be TRBD1 (6 bases). This CDR3 region has 14 residues. Trimming removed 3 bases at V and 2 bases at J, with 8 bases between. CDR1 MDHEN and CDR2 SYDVKM come from the germline V gene. The CDR3 region is CASSFDRTKNIQYF. CDR3 sequence (DNA): TGTGCCAGCAGTTTCGACAGGACCAAAAACATTCAGTACTTC.